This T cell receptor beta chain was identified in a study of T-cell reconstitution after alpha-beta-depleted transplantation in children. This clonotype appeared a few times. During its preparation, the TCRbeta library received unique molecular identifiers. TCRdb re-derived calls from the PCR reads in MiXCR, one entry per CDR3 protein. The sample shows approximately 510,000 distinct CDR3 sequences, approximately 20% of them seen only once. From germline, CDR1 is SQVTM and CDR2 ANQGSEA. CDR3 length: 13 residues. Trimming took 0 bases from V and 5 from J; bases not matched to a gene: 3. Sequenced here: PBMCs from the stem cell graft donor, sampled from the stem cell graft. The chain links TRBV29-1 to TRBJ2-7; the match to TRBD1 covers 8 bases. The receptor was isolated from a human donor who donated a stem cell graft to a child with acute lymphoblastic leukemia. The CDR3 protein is CSVEEDRANEQYF. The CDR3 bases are TGCAGCGTTGAAGAGGACAGGGCTAACGAGCAGTACTTC.